This T cell receptor beta chain was recovered during a study of CD8 T cells in ankylosing spondylitis. This clonotype has just a few counts. As yet, its antigen is unknown. Quantitative 5'-RACE with molecular barcodes produced the TCR beta libraries. TCRdb passed the 5' RACE reads through MiXCR, listing each CDR3 protein once. The sample includes approximately 400,000 distinct CDR3 sequences, about 15% of them seen just once. Broader study findings: Earlier reports found some motif variants in synovial fluid and blood in reactive arthritis. Several highly homologous variants made up a TCR beta motif, and this motif appeared characteristic of ankylosing spondylitis blood. A CD8+ phenotype characterized the disease-linked clones, which were relatively rare in peripheral blood. Disease-associated clones were reportedly significantly overrepresented in matched ankylosing spondylitis synovial fluid.

The TCR was taken from a male donor with ankylosing spondylitis. Material for sequencing was blood, either unsorted or a sorted T cell fraction (not recorded which).

CDR3 bases: TGTGCCAGCAATAGACAAATGAACACTGAAGCTTTCTTT. Protein product: CASNRQMNTEAFF. This chain connects TRBV12-3 or TRBV12-4 to TRBJ1-1; D gene uncertain. V lost 7 bases, J lost 0 bases, and 9 bases lay in between. This CDR3 has 13 residues.